This T cell receptor beta chain appears in the sequencing data of a study of CD8+ T cells in alopecia areata. Findings of the study overall: Scalp sample data also include resident alphabeta T cells from normal skin. Especially in alopecia totalis/universalis, lesional scalp showed greater clonality than normal scalp did.

The sequencing template was cDNA reverse transcribed from extracted RNA. The table came from immunoSEQ multiplex PCR; TCRdb's copy has only in-frame clones and leaves some out. The sample yields more than 200,000 clones, around 65% seen once. Treatment in this sample: oral pan-JAK inhibitor, 5-10 mg twice daily. Starting from PBMCs, sorting isolated CD4+ and CD8+ T cells. This clone was seen only a few times. Its antigen is undetermined. Looked up from germline, CDR1 is SGHRS and CDR2 is YFSETQ. This CDR3 has 16 amino acids. V was clipped by 0 bases and J by 1 base, with 13 bases between them. This clonotype originated in a human donor with alopecia areata. Sequenced here: CD4+ T cells sorted from blood, sampled at week 4, from a patient treated with tofacitinib. The gene calls are TRBV5-1 and TRBJ1-1; D perhaps matches TRBD1 (5 bases). This CDR3 is CASSLAPGIANTEAFF. CDR3 DNA sequence: TGCGCCAGCAGCTTGGCGCCAGGGATCGCGAACACTGAAGCTTTCTTT.